This T cell receptor (beta chain) was recorded in a study of patients and donors after allogeneic stem cell transplantation (dated by TCRdb to about 2020). As to this clonotype: Its antigen target is currently unknown. Base qualities are not provided; no much larger clone lies one nucleotide away.

The library was generated by RT-PCR. Sequenced using a NextSeq 550. TCRdb reworked the public reads: Q25 trimming with fastp, MiXCR clone assembly, productive beta chains retained. Every distinct CDR3 protein forms one entry, paired with its most common genes and DNA. Recorded for this sample are about 400,000 distinct CDR3 sequences; 16% of them occurred a single time. Just over 7% of the sample goes to the ten largest clones. The germline V gene provides CDR1 SNHLY and CDR2 FYNNEI. Compared with germline, V lacks 7 bases and J lacks 2 bases; bases without a gene match: 7. The CDR3, cysteine through phenylalanine, is 14 amino acids long. Only the CDR3 region is kept as DNA, spanning 42 bases read in frame from base 1.

This sequence originates from a human donor who was either an allogeneic HSCT recipient or a stem cell or donor lymphocyte infusion donor (not recorded which). It is not recorded whose cells these are; they may come from a transplant donor. Material: blood, either unsorted or a sorted T cell fraction (not recorded which). Recombination connected TRBV2 to TRBJ1-2, and 7 bases in between align with TRBD1. The CDR3 region reads CASNPGTVNYGYTF. The nucleotide sequence is given as TGTGCCAGCAACCCCGGGACAGTAAACTATGGCTACACCTTC.